The 24 T cell receptor beta chains below come from one sample, sequenced in a study of CD8 T cells in ankylosing spondylitis. TCRdb used MiXCR to reprocess the 5' RACE reads, holding one entry per CDR3 protein. The sample holds about 190,000 distinct CDR3 sequences, over 10% seen once. The sample taken for sequencing was blood, either unsorted or a sorted T cell fraction (not recorded which). These receptor sequences come from a female donor with ankylosing spondylitis or in good health (not recorded which).

This clonotype occurred many times. The rearrangement uses TRBV20-1 and TRBJ2-7; tentative D call: TRBD2 (6 bases). Trimming took 5 bases from V and 6 from J, leaving 17 bases between them. Germline V gene lookup returns CDR1 DFQATT and CDR2 SNEGSKA (reference sequence). CDR3 length: 13 amino acids. In nucleotides, the CDR3 is TGCAGTGCTGCTCGCGGAGTAGCGGCCGAGCAGTACTTC. Amino acids: CSAARGVAAEQYF.

This clonotype was recorded at least ten times. This chain connects TRBV5-1 to TRBJ2-1; the match to TRBD2 covers 9 bases. V was pared by 3 bases and J by 2 bases, with 3 bases of the junction left unmatched. CDR1 and CDR2 (germline): SGHRS, YFSETQ. This CDR3 has 15 amino acids. The CDR3 bases are TGCGCCAGCAGCTATGTAGCGGGAGCCTACAATGAGCAGTTCTTC. Translated: CASSYVAGAYNEQFF.

In its sample, this clonotype was seen many times. V usage is TRBV24-1 and J usage is TRBJ2-1; D not resolved. The germline gives CDR1 KGHDR, CDR2 SFDVKD. This CDR3 has 13 amino acids. Trimming removed 4 bases at V and 3 bases at J, with 6 bases between. CDR3 bases: TGTGCCACCAGTGACCCATACTACAATGAGCAGTTCTTC. Residues: CATSDPYYNEQFF.

Note on this clonotype: This could be a read error, since a much larger clone is one nucleotide away. The V gene is TRBV24-1, the J gene TRBJ2-1, with a weak D call TRBD2 (5 bases). The CDR3 runs to 12 residues. Germline lookup yields CDR1 KGHDR and CDR2 SFDVKD. CDR3 in DNA: TGTGCCGCCAGTGACGACTACGATGAGCAGTTCTTC. Its translation: CAASDDYDEQFF.

V is TRBV11-3 and J is TRBJ1-1; D is possibly TRBD1 (5 bases). Germline V gene data show CDR1 as SGHNT and CDR2 as YENEEA. This CDR3 region has 14 residues. With 4 bases removed from V and 5 bases from J, the gap between germline ends came to 14 bases. The CDR3 reads CASSYWGMGTEAFF. The CDR3 nucleotides are TGTGCCAGCAGCTATTGGGGGATGGGAACTGAAGCTTTCTTT.

This clonotype showed up many times. V gene TRBV20-1 combines with J gene TRBJ2-1; a possible D gene is TRBD2 (6 bases). Trimming removed 8 bases from V and 0 bases from J, with 17 bases in between. The germline gives CDR1 DFQATT, CDR2 SNEGSKA (reference sequence). The CDR3 has 15 residues. Here the CDR3 reads CSPKEIGSSYNEQFF. CDR3 DNA sequence: TGCAGTCCGAAGGAGATCGGGAGCTCCTACAATGAGCAGTTCTTC.

This clonotype was observed many times. The chain couples TRBV6-2 or TRBV6-3 to TRBJ2-7; D call uncertain. Trimming took off 1 base at V and 5 bases at J, with 9 bases between the two ends. The germline V gene has CDR1 MNHEY and CDR2 SVGEGT. The CDR3 loop spans 13 amino acids. The CDR3 nucleotides are TGTGCCAGCAGTTACTGGCCTCCGGACGAGCAGTACTTC. Its translation is CASSYWPPDEQYF.

This clonotype was detected many times. The rearrangement links TRBV5-1 to TRBJ1-1, with 7 bases matching TRBD1. J was trimmed by 0 bases and V by 4 bases; bases with no gene match: 3. The CDR3 runs 14 residues. The germline CDR1 and CDR2 sequences are SGHRS and YFSETQ. The CDR3 spells CASSDGQVNTEAFF. The DNA for the CDR3 is TGCGCCAGCAGCGACGGACAGGTGAACACTGAAGCTTTCTTT.

This clonotype was seen just once. A much larger clone is a single base away; this may be a read error. The V gene is TRBV12-3 or TRBV12-4, the J gene TRBJ1-1; maybe TRBD1 (5 bases). This CDR3 comprises 13 residues. V was clipped by 10 bases and J by 4 bases, with 16 bases between them. The CDR3 DNA reads as TGTGCCACCCACGAGAGAACAGGCACTGAAGCTTTCTTT. The encoded protein is CATHERTGTEAFF.

This clonotype was seen a few times. This chain connects TRBV29-1 to TRBJ2-1; D gene uncertain. V lost 6 bases and J lost 4, with 10 bases in between. The CDR3 spans 12 residues. Germline CDR1 and CDR2: SQVTM and ANQGSEA. CDR3 loop: CSVLVLYNEQFF. The CDR3 nucleotides read TGCAGCGTCCTAGTCCTATACAATGAGCAGTTCTTC.

This clonotype appeared many times. The chain links TRBV9 to TRBJ2-7, with D unclear. Between the trimmed V and J ends, which lost 0 bases and 2 bases, there was a span of 9 bases. Germline-derived CDR1 and CDR2 are SGDLS and YYNGEE. This CDR3 spans 14 amino acids. The CDR3 loop reads CASSVGVFPYEQYF. In DNA, the CDR3 is TGTGCCAGCAGCGTAGGGGTCTTCCCCTACGAGCAGTACTTC.

Many counts were recorded for this clonotype. The chain recombines TRBV6-1 with TRBJ2-1, with D tentatively TRBD2 (5 bases). This CDR3 comprises 15 residues. Trimming pared 6 bases from V and 6 bases from J, leaving 18 bases between. Germline V gives CDR1 MNHNS, CDR2 SASEGT. The chain's CDR3 is CASSLLGNRGNEQFF. The CDR3 DNA reads TGTGCCAGCAGCCTCCTCGGGAACCGGGGCAATGAGCAGTTCTTC.

This chain uses TRBV6-2 or TRBV6-3 with TRBJ1-2; TRBD1 is a possible D gene (6 bases). The CDR3 covers 15 residues. V lost 5 bases and J 4 bases, leaving 17 bases between the germline ends. Germline loops: CDR1 MNHEY, CDR2 SVGEGT. CDR3 DNA: TGTGCCAGCAGTCTCCGGGACACCGGCGTCTATGGCTACACCTTC. This encodes CASSLRDTGVYGYTF.

This clonotype was picked up many times. This chain links TRBV12-3 or TRBV12-4 with TRBJ1-1; 7 bases line up with TRBD1. V trimming: 7 bases; J trimming: 10 bases; junction bases outside the gene matches: 9. The CDR3 sequence is 12 residues long. CDR3 bases: TGTGCCAGCACCACAGGGGCCGGGGGAGCTTTCTTT. It encodes CASTTGAGGAFF.

V gene TRBV10-3 combines with J gene TRBJ1-3; D possibly corresponds to TRBD1 (6 bases). Germline assignment: CDR1 ENHRY and CDR2 SYGVKD. The CDR3 has 21 amino acids. Trimming shortened V by 3 bases and J by 0 bases, and 27 bases separated the two germline ends. The CDR3: CAISDPKRGGSGAFSGNTIYF. Written as DNA, the CDR3 is TGTGCCATCAGTGACCCGAAAAGAGGGGGGTCCGGGGCCTTCTCTGGAAACACCATATATTTT.

Many counts were recorded for this clonotype. The chain joins TRBV12-3 or TRBV12-4 to TRBJ1-2; TRBD1 might be the D (6 bases). The CDR3 loop spans 16 amino acids. V was trimmed by 5 bases and J by 2 bases, leaving 18 bases between them. The CDR3 spells CASSPDWGPRNYGYTF. The CDR3 DNA sequence: TGTGCCAGCAGTCCCGACTGGGGGCCCAGAAACTATGGCTACACCTTC.

The chain links TRBV7-2 to TRBJ2-3; the D is unclear. The CDR3 sequence is 14 residues long. V was pared by 1 base and J by 1 base, with 6 bases between. Germline V lookup: CDR1 SGHTA, CDR2 FQGNSA. CDR3 sequence reads: CASSLVSGTDTQYF. In DNA form, the CDR3 reads TGTGCCAGCAGCTTAGTGTCGGGCACAGATACGCAGTATTTT. Complete variable domain (other parts from reference TRBV7-2 and TRBJ2-3): GAGVSQSPSNKVTEKGKDVELRCDPISGHTALYWYRQSLGQGLEFLIYFQGNSAPDKSGLPSDRFSAERTGGSVSTLTIQRTQQEDSAVYLCASSLVSGTDTQYFGPGTRLTVL.

This clonotype has a count of ten or more. The chain recombines TRBV10-3 with TRBJ2-3, with D tentatively TRBD2 (5 bases). Trimming took 6 bases from V and 5 from J, leaving 12 bases between them. This CDR3 has 13 amino acids. From germline, CDR1 is ENHRY and CDR2 SYGVKD. In DNA, the CDR3 is TGTGCCATCAGCCGGACTGGGGAAGATACGCAGTATTTT. This encodes CAISRTGEDTQYF.

The J gene is TRBJ2-7, the V gene TRBV5-1; D not certain. CDR3 length: 14 residues. Trimming shortened V by 4 bases and J by 0 bases, and 11 bases separated the two germline ends. Germline V gene lookup returns CDR1 SGHRS and CDR2 YFSETQ. The CDR3 DNA reads TGCGCCAGCAGCGCCTCATTGAACTCCTACGAGCAGTACTTC. Translated, it gives CASSASLNSYEQYF.

This clonotype has ten or more counts. V is TRBV10-3 and J is TRBJ2-3; 10 nucleotides line up with TRBD1. Germline V lookup: CDR1 ENHRY, CDR2 SYGVKD. The V segment lost 2 bases and the J segment 1 base; nucleotides outside the gene matches: 0. This CDR3 has 15 amino acids. The CDR3 sequence: CAISEGTGGTDTQYF. The CDR3 coding sequence is TGTGCCATCAGTGAGGGGACAGGGGGCACAGATACGCAGTATTTT.

This clonotype was counted ten times or more. The chain employs TRBV2 and TRBJ1-4; TRBD1 matches at 7 bases. This CDR3 contains 15 residues. V gave up 3 bases and J gave up 8 bases; unmatched junction bases: 9. In germline, CDR1 is SNHLY, CDR2 FYNNEI. CDR3 sequence reads: CASSDRGQQWEKLFF. DNA for the CDR3: TGTGCCAGCAGTGATCGGGGACAGCAGTGGGAAAAACTGTTTTTT.

This clonotype came up a few times. The chain combines TRBV3-1 with TRBJ2-5; 7 nucleotides align to TRBD1. V dropped 1 base and J dropped 7; count of bases not matched to a gene: 6. Germline V gene sequence: CDR1 LGHDT, CDR2 YNNKEL (reference sequence). The CDR3 loop spans 14 amino acids. In DNA, the CDR3 is TGTGCCAGCAGCCAAGGCCAGGGGGACGGGACCCAGTACTTC. Protein product: CASSQGQGDGTQYF.

This clonotype was recorded at least ten times. The V gene is TRBV6-5, the J gene TRBJ1-4, with D possibly matching TRBD1 (5 bases). Germline V gene lookup returns CDR1 MNHEY and CDR2 SVGAGI. With 2 bases removed from V and 4 bases from J, the gap between germline ends came to 17 bases. The CDR3 has 17 amino acids. CDR3 sequence: CASSYTPGTDNNEKLFF. CDR3 DNA sequence: TGTGCCAGCAGTTACACCCCAGGGACCGACAATAATGAAAAACTGTTTTTT.

J is TRBJ2-2 and V is TRBV6-1; TRBD2 might be the D (5 bases). This CDR3 comprises 14 residues. V lost 7 bases, J lost 0 bases, and 9 bases lay in between. Germline V CDR1 and CDR2: MNHNS, SASEGT. The CDR3 DNA sequence: TGTGCCAGCACGGCTAGCCCGAACACCGGGGAGCTGTTTTTT. Translating gives CASTASPNTGELFF.